Sequencing of this TCR beta chain was carried out in a study of blood T cell repertoires in COVID-19. The overall study: The United States, Italy and Spain supplied acute and convalescent COVID-19 samples.

Authors' data handling: Amplifying reference gene primers gave estimates of nucleated cell counts. This table comes from immunoSEQ multiplex PCR, and its TCRdb copy is limited to in-frame clones, with some not included. Clone size and V and J calls were adopted from that table, with D and trimming inferred from the DNA. The table includes about 140,000 clones, about four fifths detected once. The CDR3 totals 14 residues. V was cut by 0 bases and J by 2 bases, with 8 bases left in between. The germline CDR1 and CDR2 sequences are SGHKS and YYEKEE (reference sequence). This receptor was identified in a human donor in a cohort sampled during active COVID-19. The sequenced material came from peripheral blood. The V and J genes are TRBV5-5 and TRBJ1-2; D is undetermined. CDR3 in amino acids: CASSLVTGNYGYTF. The CDR3 DNA is TGTGCCAGCAGCTTGGTTACGGGAAACTATGGCTACACCTTC.